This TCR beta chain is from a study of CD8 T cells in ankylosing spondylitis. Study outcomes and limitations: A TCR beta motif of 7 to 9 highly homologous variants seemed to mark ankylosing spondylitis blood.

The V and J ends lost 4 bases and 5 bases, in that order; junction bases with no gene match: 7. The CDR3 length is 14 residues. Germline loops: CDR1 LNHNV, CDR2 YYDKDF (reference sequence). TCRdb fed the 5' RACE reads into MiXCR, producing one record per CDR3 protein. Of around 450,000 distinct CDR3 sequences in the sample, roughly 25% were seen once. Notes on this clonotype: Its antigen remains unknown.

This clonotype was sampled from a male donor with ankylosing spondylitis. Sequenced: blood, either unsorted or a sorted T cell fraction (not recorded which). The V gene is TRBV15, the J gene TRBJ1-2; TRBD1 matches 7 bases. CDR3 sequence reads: CATSTRTGPYGYTF. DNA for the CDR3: TGTGCCACCAGCACACGGACAGGACCATATGGCTACACCTTC.